The clone carrying this T cell receptor beta chain appeared many times. Its cognate antigen is unknown. MiXCR, applied by TCRdb to the 5' RACE reads, yields one record per CDR3 protein. The table lists fewer than 12,000 distinct CDR3 sequences, 15% to 20% of them singletons. Losses at the gene ends were 4 bases for V and 2 bases for J; bases not matched to a gene: 7. The germline V gene encodes CDR1 MNHEY and CDR2 SVGEGT. The CDR3 extends over 16 amino acids. The sorted Tregs were CD4+CD25+CD127-/low cells. General study findings and limits: Tumor memory CD4+ T cell TCR gene usage clustered with blood and lymph node memory CD4+ cells and lymph node naive CD4+ cells.

The clonotype comes from a female donor with breast cancer. The chain combines TRBV6-2 or TRBV6-3 with TRBJ2-1; 8 bases line up with TRBD2. Input material: Tregs sorted from a lymph node. This CDR3 is CASSSPGLGTYNEQFF. The CDR3 coding sequence is TGTGCCAGCAGTTCCCCGGGACTAGGAACCTACAATGAGCAGTTCTTC.